The 9 T cell receptor beta chains reported below all come from one sample, sequenced in a study of cytomegalovirus exposure and HLA in healthy donors. Use of 60 Vbeta and 13 Jbeta primers characterized the PCR. The protocol was immunoSEQ multiplex PCR, while the TCRdb copy is restricted to in-frame clones and leaves out a portion. The table shows about 110,000 clones, with 75% to 80% occurring only once. The source material was PBMCs. The receptors stem from a woman aged 25 to 39 in good health and CMV-seronegative.

The chain joins TRBV28 to TRBJ2-5, with 8 bases identical to TRBD2. With V trimmed by 7 bases and J by 2 bases, 6 bases remained unmatched. This CDR3 has 14 amino acids. Germline CDR1 MDHEN, CDR2 SYDVKM. The CDR3 is CASNRLARQETQYF. CDR3 coding DNA: TGTGCCAGCAACCGACTAGCGCGACAAGAGACCCAGTACTTC.

The rearrangement joins TRBV4-3 to TRBJ2-5; a possible D gene is TRBD2 (5 bases). The CDR3 runs 16 residues. Germline V gives CDR1 LGHNA, CDR2 YSLEER. V was pared by 0 bases and J by 0 bases, with 11 bases between. CDR3 amino acids: CASSQDYHGNQETQYF. The CDR3 DNA sequence: TGCGCCAGCAGCCAAGACTACCACGGGAACCAAGAGACCCAGTACTTC.

The chain is built from TRBV7-9 and TRBJ2-7; D is uncertain. Germline CDR1 SEHNR, CDR2 FQNEAQ (reference sequence). The germline V and J ends were trimmed by 2 bases and 3 bases, with 8 bases remaining between them. CDR3 length: 13 residues. The CDR3 is CASSLNTDYEQYF. The CDR3 DNA reads TGTGCCAGCAGCTTAAATACAGACTACGAGCAGTACTTC.

V usage is TRBV4-2 and J usage is TRBJ2-5; a weak D match, TRBD2 (7 bases). The CDR3 consists of 14 residues. V was pared by 4 bases and J by 5 bases, with 14 bases between. Germline V gene sequence: CDR1 LGHNA, CDR2 YNFKEQ. The CDR3: CASSRTQGGETQYF. Here the CDR3 DNA reads TGTGCCAGCAGCCGAACACAGGGAGGGGAGACCCAGTACTTC.

This clone has just a few counts. This chain uses TRBV4-2 with TRBJ1-5, with unresolved D. Germline V gives CDR1 LGHNA, CDR2 YNFKEQ. This CDR3 comprises 17 residues. V lost 2 bases and J lost 2, with 16 bases in between. This chain's CDR3 is CASSQSVDGEGNQPQHF. The CDR3 bases are TGTGCCAGCAGCCAATCTGTTGATGGAGAAGGCAATCAGCCCCAGCATTTT.

The chain links TRBV28 to TRBJ1-1; D gene ambiguous. This CDR3 region has 13 residues. V lost 2 bases to trimming and J lost 0 bases, with 4 bases between them. Germline V gene lookup returns CDR1 MDHEN and CDR2 SYDVKM. Here the CDR3 DNA reads TGTGCCAGCAGTTTACGGGTGAACACTGAAGCTTTCTTT. Amino acids: CASSLRVNTEAFF.

The chain joins TRBV28 to TRBJ1-2; TRBD1 matches 8 bases. This CDR3 has 15 amino acids. Germline loops: CDR1 MDHEN, CDR2 SYDVKM. J lost 6 bases, V lost 3 bases, and 9 bases had no gene match. The CDR3 spells CASSLDRVGGNGYTF. The CDR3 coding sequence is TGTGCCAGCAGTTTGGACAGGGTTGGGGGGAATGGCTACACCTTC.

The chain employs TRBV6-5 and TRBJ1-2, with D possibly TRBD1 on 6 matching bases. With 9 bases removed from V and 2 bases from J, the gap between germline ends came to 13 bases. In germline, CDR1 is MNHEY, CDR2 SVGAGI. The length of the CDR3 is 13 residues. The CDR3 coding sequence is TGTGCCAGTACAGGGTGGAAAAACTATGGCTACACCTTC. This codes for CASTGWKNYGYTF.

The chain recombines TRBV7-3 with TRBJ2-7; possible D gene TRBD1, 5 bases. The germline V gene encodes CDR1 SGHTA and CDR2 FQGTGA. The V end lost 3 bases, the J end lost 0 bases, and 6 bases lay between the germline ends. CDR3 length: 13 amino acids. The CDR3 is CASSFDSSYEQYF. CDR3 coding DNA: TGTGCCAGCAGCTTTGACAGCTCCTACGAGCAGTACTTC.